This T cell receptor (beta chain) was retrieved from a study of PD-L1 blockade in urothelial cancer. Whole-study findings and limits: Where pretreatment blood TCR clonality fell below the median, better survival was predicted.

This CDR3 has 13 residues. The ends were cut back, 2 bases at V and 5 bases at J, with 7 bases in the middle. Germline assignment: CDR1 MNHNS and CDR2 SASEGT. This clone has just a few counts. As yet, its antigen is unknown. Time point reported: pretreatment peripheral blood. Using immunoSEQ multiplex PCR, the repertoire was profiled, and TCRdb retains in-frame clones only, with some absent. This table holds 130,000 or so clones, approximately 84% found once. Sequencing was performed on PBMCs, taken around atezolizumab (anti-PD-L1) treatment. This receptor was taken from a middle-aged man with urothelial cancer. The V call is TRBV6-1, the J call TRBJ1-5; D ambiguous. The CDR3, as DNA: TGTGCCAGCAGTGAACGGGAGCATCAGCCCCAGCATTTT. It translates to CASSEREHQPQHF.